The present entry profiles one T cell receptor beta chain with its context. Its target is unknown. The method was immunoSEQ multiplex PCR; TCRdb's version includes in-frame clones alone and lacks a portion of them. The sample yields 65,000 to 85,000 clones, about 88% seen once. The data stem from a study of T cell responses to AZD1222 COVID-19 vaccine. General study findings and limits: Spike-specific TCR breadth rose after two AZD1222 doses, and depth rose as well. Among AZD1222 vaccinees, only 5 to 7 were seropositive at baseline.

This CDR3 contains 15 residues. V lost 5 bases and J lost 6, with 20 bases in between. Germline-derived CDR1 and CDR2 are SGHAT and FQNNGV. The rearrangement joins TRBV11-2 to TRBJ2-7; either TRBD1 or TRBD2 may fit D (7 bases each). The sequencing used peripheral blood, collected on day 0 of AZD1222 vaccination. The clonotype originates from an adult in good health. The CDR3 region has the DNA TGTGCCAGCAGCAGACAGGGATCGGGGGGAGGCGAGCAGTACTTC. Amino acids: CASSRQGSGGGEQYF.